Each of the 10 T cell receptor beta chains below was sequenced from the same sample in a study of early T cells in non-severe SARS-CoV-2 infection. Each CDR3 protein is one row after TCRdb ran MiXCR on the 5' RACE reads. The repertoire holds roughly 50,000 distinct CDR3 sequences, around 7.7% seen once, with roughly 5% in the top ten. What was sequenced was whole blood. The receptors were sampled from an adult who was a healthcare worker with PCR-confirmed SARS-CoV-2 infection or an uninfected control (not recorded which).

This clonotype was picked up many times. The J gene is TRBJ1-1, the V gene TRBV4-1; the D is unclear. V was trimmed by 0 bases and J by 1 base, leaving 3 bases between them. The length of the CDR3 is 13 residues. Germline V gene lookup returns CDR1 MGHRA and CDR2 YSYEKL. The DNA of the CDR3 is TGCGCCAGCAGCCAAGAGCGGAACACTGAAGCTTTCTTT. The encoded protein is CASSQERNTEAFF.

This clonotype has at least ten counts. V and J are TRBV4-3 and TRBJ2-7; D is unclear. V dropped 0 bases and J dropped 2 bases, with 11 bases sitting between them. Per germline, CDR1 LGHNA and CDR2 YSLEER. The CDR3 totals 15 residues. The CDR3, as DNA: TGCGCCAGCAGCCAAGAATCTATCGAAACCTACGAGCAGTACTTC. This gives the protein CASSQESIETYEQYF.

The chain employs TRBV4-3 and TRBJ1-2, with D unclear. The CDR3 is made up of 15 amino acids. Trimming left V 0 bases short and J 4 bases short, with 12 bases between. The germline V gene has CDR1 LGHNA and CDR2 YSLEER. The CDR3 DNA reads TGCGCCAGCAGCCAAGACGGGGAATCGTCCTATGGCTACACCTTC. Its protein is CASSQDGESSYGYTF.

This clonotype was picked up many times. This chain links TRBV6-6 with TRBJ1-1; tentatively, D is TRBD1 (6 bases). The CDR3 spans 15 residues. V lost 5 bases and J lost 2, with 15 bases in between. Germline loops: CDR1 MNHNY, CDR2 SVGAGI (reference sequence). The CDR3 is CASSDRQGSNTEAFF. The DNA of the CDR3 is TGTGCCAGCAGTGACCGGCAGGGGAGCAACACTGAAGCTTTCTTT.

This clonotype was recorded many times. The chain joins TRBV7-9 to TRBJ1-1; possible D gene TRBD1, 6 bases. This CDR3 contains 12 residues. V was trimmed by 4 bases and J by 8 bases, leaving 11 bases between them. The V gene's germline CDR1 is SEHNR and CDR2 FQNEAQ (reference sequence). In DNA form, the CDR3 reads TGTGCCAGCAGCTACAACAGGGACGAAGCTTTCTTT. This encodes CASSYNRDEAFF.

The gene calls are TRBV9 and TRBJ1-6; D unresolved. Deletions cut 0 bases from V and 5 bases from J, with 15 bases between. The CDR3 contains 17 residues. Germline CDR1 is SGDLS and CDR2 is YYNGEE. CDR3 DNA: TGTGCCAGCAGCGTAGCATACGGAAAGTTTGATAATTCACCCCTCCACTTT. Protein sequence: CASSVAYGKFDNSPLHF.

This clonotype showed up many times. V usage is TRBV29-1 and J usage is TRBJ2-7; 8 nucleotides match TRBD2. V dropped 4 bases and J dropped 5; count of bases not matched to a gene: 7. The V gene's germline CDR1 is SQVTM and CDR2 ANQGSEA. The CDR3 is made up of 13 amino acids. The CDR3 is CSVVTGGMNEQYF. CDR3 sequence (DNA): TGCAGCGTTGTGACGGGGGGGATGAACGAGCAGTACTTC.

This clonotype appeared a few times. The chain uses TRBV5-1 and TRBJ2-4; 12 nucleotides agree with TRBD2. This CDR3 comprises 17 residues. V was pared by 4 bases and J by 2 bases, with 7 bases of the junction left unmatched. In germline, CDR1 is SGHRS, CDR2 YFSETQ. CDR3 protein: CASSPSGGALTKNIQYF. The CDR3 DNA is TGCGCCAGCAGCCCTAGCGGGGGGGCCCTAACCAAAAACATTCAGTACTTC. Looking up the rest from reference TRBV5-1 and TRBJ2-4 gives the full variable domain: KAGVTQTPRYLIKTRGQQVTLSCSPISGHRSVSWYQQTPGQGLQFLFEYFSETQRNKGNFPGRFSGRQFSNSRSEMNVSTLELGDSALYLCASSPSGGALTKNIQYFGAGTRLSVL.

The chain recombines TRBV20-1 with TRBJ1-4, with D perhaps matching TRBD1 (6 bases). CDR1 and CDR2 from the germline V gene are DFQATT and SNEGSKA (reference sequence). V dropped 0 bases and J dropped 8 bases, with 13 bases sitting between them. The CDR3 has 14 residues. CDR3 amino acids: CSARDRRGLEKLFF. In DNA form, the CDR3 reads TGCAGTGCTAGAGATCGGAGGGGGTTGGAAAAACTGTTTTTT.

This clonotype was seen more than once but under ten times. The J gene is TRBJ2-5, the V gene TRBV24-1; D possibly uses TRBD1 or TRBD2 (6 bases each). Germline CDR1 and CDR2: KGHDR and SFDVKD. The CDR3 totals 15 residues. V dropped 3 bases and J dropped 2 bases, with 12 bases sitting between them. The CDR3 DNA reads TGTGCCACCAGTGATAGGGGGGACTTTCAAGAGACCCAGTACTTC. Translated, it gives CATSDRGDFQETQYF.